This T cell receptor (beta chain) was recorded in a study of Ad26.COV2.S vaccination and SARS-CoV-2 variants. Study summary: Ad26.COV2.S given intramuscularly, once or twice 56 days apart. Findings and limits, study-wide: While placebo recipients had lower spike-specific TCR breadth, vaccine recipients had more.

Treatment noted: some 20 received Ad26.COV2.S at low or high dose, single or two shots; 5 received placebo; per-sample allocation not given. Sampling was performed 63 days after the first vaccine or placebo injection. It was an adult aged 18-55 years in Boston who was the donor. SARS-CoV-2 spike from the Wuhan strain was encoded by the vaccine, an Ad26 vector. This clone was detected once. Its antigen is as yet unknown. Method: immunoSEQ multiplex PCR; TCRdb's copy keeps in-frame clones and lacks some. Seen here are 200,000 to 300,000 clones, around 90% observed once, and the top ten hold 2.9%. The origin of this receptor is a person aged 18-65 years who received the Ad26.COV2.S COVID-19 vaccine or a placebo. Sequences were derived from peripheral blood, sampled in a trial of Ad26.COV2.S vaccine versus placebo.

This CDR3 is CATHRDNTEAFF. The CDR3 DNA reads as TGTGCCACCCACAGGGACAACACTGAAGCTTTCTTT. The V call is TRBV7-2, the J call TRBJ1-1; tentative D call: TRBD1 (6 bases). Germline V CDR1 and CDR2: SGHTA, FQGNSA. This CDR3 is built from 12 residues. The V gene lost 10 bases and the J gene lost 2 bases, with 11 bases spanning the gap.